This TCR beta chain is from a study of T cell responses to AZD1222 COVID-19 vaccine. Between the trimmed V and J ends, which lost 1 base and 3 bases, there was a span of 0 bases. Germline CDR1 KGHSY, CDR2 FQNENV. The CDR3 is made up of 12 amino acids. Data came from immunoSEQ multiplex PCR; TCRdb stores just in-frame clones and leaves some out. Found here are 190,000 or so clones, approximately 90% of them singletons; the top ten hold around 3.6%. The TCR originated in an adult who received the AZD1222 COVID-19 vaccine. The sequences come from peripheral blood, collected 28 days after the second AZD1222 dose. The chain couples TRBV16 to TRBJ2-2; D gene ambiguous. CDR3 DNA: TGTGCCAGCAGCCAATACACCGGGGAGCTGTTTTTT. Its protein is CASSQYTGELFF.